The rows below give T cell receptor beta chains drawn from one sample of a study of blood T cell repertoires in COVID-19. Assay: immunoSEQ multiplex PCR; the TCRdb copy retains only in-frame clones and omits some. The data show roughly 150,000 clones, with about 82% seen just once and roughly 8.8% held by the top ten. Sample: peripheral blood. These receptor sequences come from a woman older than 75 with COVID-19, enrolled during active disease. The CDR3 runs from the conserved cysteine through the conserved F or W. A D gene is named only where the DNA matches it firmly. Clone size is stated in some rows and not others, as once, few, many or a class when expanded.

J: TRBJ2-1; length: 16; size: -; D: TRBD2; V: TRBV7-3; DNA: TGTGCCAGCAGCTTAGGGGGTAGCGGGGCCTACAATGAGCAGTTCTTC; CDR3: CASSLGGSGAYNEQFF
J: TRBJ2-2; length: 15; size: -; D: -; V: TRBV5-1; DNA: TGCGCCAGCAGCTCCTCGGGACTCAACACCGGGGAGCTGTTTTTT; CDR3: CASSSSGLNTGELFF
J: TRBJ1-5; length: 15; size: -; D: TRBD1; V: TRBV10-1; DNA: TGCGCCAGCAGCTGGACAGGGAGGCACAATCAGCCCCAGCATTTT; CDR3: CASSWTGRHNQPQHF
J: TRBJ1-2; length: 13; size: -; D: TRBD1; V: TRBV6-6; DNA: TGTGCCTGCCGGGACAGGGGAAATTATGGCTACACCTTC; CDR3: CACRDRGNYGYTF
J: TRBJ2-1; length: 16; size: -; D: TRBD2; V: TRBV4-2; DNA: TGTGCCACACAACCCAGTCCCGGGACTAGCGGGAGTATTCAGTTCTTC; CDR3: CATQPSPGTSGSIQFF
J: TRBJ1-6; length: 14; size: -; D: -; V: TRBV7-9; DNA: TGTGCCAGCAGCGCGTGGGGGGGGAATTCACCCCTCCACTTT; CDR3: CASSAWGGNSPLHF
J: TRBJ1-2; length: 14; size: -; D: TRBD1; V: TRBV5-1; DNA: TGCGCCAGCAGCGTACAGGGGATTGACTATGGCTACACCTTC; CDR3: CASSVQGIDYGYTF
J: TRBJ1-5; length: 16; size: -; D: -; V: TRBV7-2; DNA: TGTGCCAGCAGCGACAGCGGGCACTATAGCAATCAGCCCCAGCATTTT; CDR3: CASSDSGHYSNQPQHF
J: TRBJ2-7; length: 10; size: -; D: -; V: TRBV27; DNA: TGTGCCACCGGAGATTTCGTGCAGTACTTC; CDR3: CATGDFVQYF
J: TRBJ1-6; length: 13; size: once; D: -; V: TRBV6-5; DNA: TGTGCCAGCAGCTCAGGACAAAATTCACCCCTCCACTTT; CDR3: CASSSGQNSPLHF
J: TRBJ1-6; length: 12; size: -; D: -; V: TRBV12-3/TRBV12-4; DNA: TGTGCCAGCGGCAGAGGAGATTCACCCCTCCACTTT; CDR3: CASGRGDSPLHF
J: TRBJ1-5; length: 15; size: -; D: -; V: TRBV5-5; DNA: TGTGCCAGCAGCTTCTTAGGAGATAGCAATCAGCCCCAGCATTTT; CDR3: CASSFLGDSNQPQHF
J: TRBJ2-7; length: 14; size: -; D: -; V: TRBV28; DNA: TGTGCCAGCACCACCGGGACTGGAGGAGAGGAGCAGTACTTC; CDR3: CASTTGTGGEEQYF
J: TRBJ1-6; length: 11; size: -; D: -; V: TRBV25-1; DNA: TGTGCCAGCATCGGGAATTCACCCCTCCACTTT; CDR3: CASIGNSPLHF
J: TRBJ2-7; length: 15; size: once; D: TRBD2; V: TRBV6-5; DNA: TGTGCCAGCAGCGGCCGGGAAGCGGGGGGGTACGAGCAGTACTTC; CDR3: CASSGREAGGYEQYF
J: TRBJ2-7; length: 14; size: -; D: -; V: TRBV7-8; DNA: TGTGCCAGCAGCATGGGCCCCATTTATTACGAGCAGTACTTC; CDR3: CASSMGPIYYEQYF
J: TRBJ2-7; length: 15; size: -; D: TRBD1; V: TRBV18; DNA: TGTGCCAGCTCCCGCGGACAGGCCGGGATCTACGAGCAGTACTTC; CDR3: CASSRGQAGIYEQYF
J: TRBJ2-1; length: 13; size: few; D: -; V: TRBV10-3; DNA: TGTGCCACCCGGGAGAACGCGGACAATGAGCAGTTCTTC; CDR3: CATRENADNEQFF
J: TRBJ2-7; length: 15; size: few; D: -; V: TRBV5-1; DNA: TGCGCCAGCAGCTCTCCTAGGGGCACGGGCTACGAGCAGTACTTC; CDR3: CASSSPRGTGYEQYF
J: TRBJ2-7; length: 13; size: -; D: TRBD1; V: TRBV29-1; DNA: TGCAGCGTTCGGGACAGGGTACTCTACGAGCAGTACTTC; CDR3: CSVRDRVLYEQYF
J: TRBJ2-2; length: 12; size: -; D: TRBD2; V: TRBV12-3/TRBV12-4; DNA: TGTGCCACGGGACTAGATGCCGGGGAGCTGTTTTTT; CDR3: CATGLDAGELFF
J: TRBJ2-3; length: 15; size: -; D: TRBD2; V: TRBV6-5; DNA: TGTGCCAGCACAGGGACTAGCGGGGGAACAGATACGCAGTATTTT; CDR3: CASTGTSGGTDTQYF
J: TRBJ1-6; length: 14; size: -; D: -; V: TRBV7-8; DNA: TGTGCCAGCAGCTTAGCGGCGGGAAATTCACCCCTCCACTTT; CDR3: CASSLAAGNSPLHF
J: TRBJ2-7; length: 14; size: -; D: -; V: TRBV4-1; DNA: TGCGCCATTTCTCCGTGGGCAGGTTCCCACGAGCAGTACTTC; CDR3: CAISPWAGSHEQYF
J: TRBJ1-1; length: 16; size: -; D: -; V: TRBV7-5; DNA: TGTGCCAGAATGTTTTTGACAGGGAATATGAACACTGAAGCTTTCTTT; CDR3: CARMFLTGNMNTEAFF
J: TRBJ2-7; length: 15; size: -; D: -; V: TRBV7-9; DNA: TGTGCCAGCAGCTTTGGGGAGCTAGCCTCCGGCGGGCAGTACTTC; CDR3: CASSFGELASGGQYF
J: TRBJ1-5; length: 13; size: -; D: -; V: TRBV6-4; DNA: TGTGCCAGCAGTGTAGAGAGCAATCAGCCCCAGCATTTT; CDR3: CASSVESNQPQHF
J: TRBJ1-3; length: 15; size: -; D: TRBD1; V: TRBV19; DNA: TGTGCCAGTAGTCGGGACAGGGGTCCTGGAAACACCATATATTTT; CDR3: CASSRDRGPGNTIYF
J: TRBJ1-2; length: 13; size: -; D: -; V: TRBV12-3/TRBV12-4; DNA: TGTGCCAGCAGTTTAGCGTCGGAGTATGGCTACACCTTC; CDR3: CASSLASEYGYTF
J: TRBJ2-7; length: 14; size: -; D: -; V: TRBV18; DNA: TGTGCCAGCTCACCACCGCGGAGCACCTACGAGCAGTACTTC; CDR3: CASSPPRSTYEQYF
J: TRBJ1-2; length: 12; size: -; D: TRBD1; V: TRBV12-3/TRBV12-4; DNA: TGTGCCAGCAGCAGAAGACAGGGCGCCTACACCTTC; CDR3: CASSRRQGAYTF
J: TRBJ1-1; length: 13; size: -; D: -; V: TRBV5-1; DNA: TGCGCCAGCAGCTTGGGGTCGGACACTGAAGCTTTCTTT; CDR3: CASSLGSDTEAFF
J: TRBJ2-2; length: 14; size: once; D: -; V: TRBV29-1; DNA: TGCAGCGGGCAGGGGACATCGAACACCGGGGAGCTGTTTTTT; CDR3: CSGQGTSNTGELFF
J: TRBJ2-1; length: 15; size: -; D: -; V: TRBV11-3; DNA: TGTGCCAGCAGCTCCAGCAGAAGAGCTAGTGGTGAGCAGTTCTTC; CDR3: CASSSSRRASGEQFF
J: TRBJ1-1; length: 13; size: -; D: -; V: TRBV6-6; DNA: TGTGCCAGCAGTCCAGGGTCATGGGATGAAGCTTTCTTT; CDR3: CASSPGSWDEAFF
J: TRBJ1-6; length: 16; size: -; D: TRBD1; V: TRBV6-5; DNA: TGTGCCAGCAGTTACGCAAGGACAGGCGGCAATTCACCCCTCCACTTT; CDR3: CASSYARTGGNSPLHF
J: TRBJ1-5; length: 14; size: few; D: TRBD1; V: TRBV6-6; DNA: TGTGCCAGCAGCTTACGACAGGGAAATCAGCCCCAGCATTTT; CDR3: CASSLRQGNQPQHF